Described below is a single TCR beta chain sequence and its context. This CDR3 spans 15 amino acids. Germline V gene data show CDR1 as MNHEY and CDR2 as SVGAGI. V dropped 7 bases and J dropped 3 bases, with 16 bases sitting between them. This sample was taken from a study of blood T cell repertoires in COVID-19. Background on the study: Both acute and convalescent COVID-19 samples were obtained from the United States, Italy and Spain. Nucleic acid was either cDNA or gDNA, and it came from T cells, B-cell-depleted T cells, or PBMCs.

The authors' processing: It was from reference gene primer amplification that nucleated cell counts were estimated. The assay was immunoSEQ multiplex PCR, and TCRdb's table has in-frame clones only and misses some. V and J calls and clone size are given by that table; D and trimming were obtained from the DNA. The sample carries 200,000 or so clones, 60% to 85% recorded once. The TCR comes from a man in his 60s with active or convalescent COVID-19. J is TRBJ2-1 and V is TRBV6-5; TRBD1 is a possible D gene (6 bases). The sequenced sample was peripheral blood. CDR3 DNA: TGTGCCAGCATCAAAAATAGGGGGAGCTACAATGAGCAGTTCTTC. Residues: CASIKNRGSYNEQFF.